Below are 27 T cell receptor beta chains sequenced from a single sample in a study of T cells after yellow fever vaccination. Each CDR3 protein gets one entry after TCRdb re-called the 5' RACE reads with MiXCR. The sample consists of approximately 450,000 distinct CDR3 sequences, under 20% of them appearing once. Here the sequenced sample was PBMCs, taken before the yellow fever booster vaccination. These receptors all stem from a man younger than 35 who received the YFV17D yellow fever vaccine.

This clonotype was recorded many times. The rearrangement joins TRBV4-3 to TRBJ2-7; TRBD1 aligns across 8 bases. The CDR3 spans 14 residues. With 4 bases clipped from V and 5 bases from J, the junction kept 7 bases outside the gene matches. CDR1 is LGHNA and CDR2 is YSLEER in the germline V gene. The CDR3: CASSLGQGVHEQYF. For the CDR3, the DNA is TGCGCCAGCAGCCTAGGACAGGGAGTCCACGAGCAGTACTTC.

The V and J genes are TRBV5-1 and TRBJ2-3; the D gene is possibly TRBD1 (5 bases). The CDR3 runs to 16 residues. Germline CDR1 and CDR2: SGHRS and YFSETQ. V lost 0 bases and J lost 1, with 12 bases in between. The CDR3 spells CASSLGARVGTDTQYF. CDR3 DNA: TGCGCCAGCAGCTTGGGGGCCAGGGTCGGCACAGATACGCAGTATTTT.

The chain links TRBV5-1 to TRBJ2-7; unclear D gene. CDR1 is SGHRS, CDR2 YFSETQ, per germline. V was clipped by 0 bases and J by 2 bases, with 15 bases between them. The CDR3 extends over 16 amino acids. The CDR3 protein is CASSLAWQVEPYEQYF. CDR3 in DNA: TGCGCCAGCAGCTTGGCCTGGCAGGTCGAGCCCTACGAGCAGTACTTC.

The chain couples TRBV18 to TRBJ2-2, with TRBD1 matching 10 bases. Losses at the gene ends were 0 bases for V and 4 bases for J; bases not matched to a gene: 8. From germline, CDR1 is KGHSH and CDR2 LQKENI. The CDR3 covers 18 residues. CDR3 nucleotide sequence: TGTGCCAGCTCACCACCCTGGGGACAGGGGCTGAGCACCGGGGAGCTGTTTTTT. It specifies CASSPPWGQGLSTGELFF.

The V call is TRBV7-3, the J call TRBJ1-1; 10 nucleotides agree with TRBD1. Germline loops: CDR1 SGHTA, CDR2 FQGTGA. This CDR3 is 15 amino acids long. The trim removed 4 bases at V and 0 bases at J, leaving 2 bases unmatched. CDR3 residues: CASSSGTGVNTEAFF. CDR3 nucleotides: TGTGCCAGCAGCTCCGGGACAGGGGTGAACACTGAAGCTTTCTTT.

This sequence joins TRBV9 and TRBJ2-1; 7 nucleotides line up with TRBD1. In germline, CDR1 is SGDLS, CDR2 YYNGEE. The CDR3 is 14 amino acids. Trimming cost V 4 bases and J 5 bases; bases outside gene matches: 6. The CDR3, as DNA: TGTGCCAGCAGCCCCCGACAGGGTAACAATGAGCAGTTCTTC. It translates to CASSPRQGNNEQFF.

The chain is built from TRBV6-6 and TRBJ2-5; tentatively, D is TRBD2 (6 bases). The ends were cut back, 5 bases at V and 3 bases at J, with 19 bases in the middle. The CDR3 runs 16 residues. Germline V gives CDR1 MNHNY, CDR2 SVGAGI (reference sequence). In nucleotides, the CDR3 is TGTGCCAGCAGTAACCCTCTGGCGGGACCTGAAGAGACCCAGTACTTC. This sequence encodes CASSNPLAGPEETQYF.

The chain links TRBV4-1 to TRBJ2-1, with 9 bases lining up with TRBD2. This CDR3 has 15 amino acids. Looked up from germline, CDR1 is MGHRA and CDR2 is YSYEKL. V shed 6 bases, J shed 3 bases, and the junction held 6 bases outside the gene matches. The CDR3 spells CASRPRLADYNEQFF. CDR3 bases: TGCGCCAGCAGGCCGCGACTAGCGGACTACAATGAGCAGTTCTTC.

The chain joins TRBV6-2 or TRBV6-3 to TRBJ2-5; unclear D gene. In germline, CDR1 is MNHEY, CDR2 SVGEGT. V was pared by 2 bases and J by 9 bases, with 10 bases between. The CDR3 sequence is 12 residues long. The CDR3 sequence is CASSYGASAQYF. The CDR3 DNA is TGTGCCAGCAGTTACGGAGCTTCGGCCCAGTACTTC.

There are a few counts of this clonotype. DNA of the CDR3: TGTGCCAGCAGCGCTCAGATCTCTCAGCCCCAGCATTTT. Translation gives CASSAQISQPQHF. The gene calls are TRBV7-2 and TRBJ1-5; the D is unclear. Germline loops: CDR1 SGHTA, CDR2 FQGNSA. The CDR3 spans 13 residues. Trimming cost V 5 bases and J 6 bases, with 11 bases left between them.

The rearrangement links TRBV6-1 to TRBJ1-2; D gene uncertain. The CDR3 consists of 12 residues. Trimming shortened V by 7 bases and J by 4 bases, and 10 bases separated the two germline ends. Germline V CDR1 and CDR2: MNHNS, SASEGT. CDR3 bases: TGTGCCAGCACGGAATGGTTCTATGGCTACACCTTC. Its translation is CASTEWFYGYTF.

The sample holds a few counts of this clonotype. The chain links TRBV2 to TRBJ2-3; 9 positions match TRBD1. Germline V gene lookup returns CDR1 SNHLY and CDR2 FYNNEI. Unmatched junction bases numbered 10, after V lost 2 bases and J lost 4 bases. The CDR3 has 17 residues. CDR3 DNA: TGTGCCAGCAGTGAAATGCCCGGGACAGGGAACCCAGATACGCAGTATTTT. Its translation is CASSEMPGTGNPDTQYF.

The sample holds a few counts of this clonotype. The chain joins TRBV9 to TRBJ2-1; 8 bases are a match to TRBD1. V lost 0 bases, J lost 9 bases, and 8 bases stayed unmatched. This CDR3 region has 15 residues. CDR1 and CDR2 from the germline V gene are SGDLS and YYNGEE. The CDR3 region has the DNA TGTGCCAGCAGCGTAGCCAGGACAGGGTCAAGTGAGCAGTTCTTC. Protein sequence: CASSVARTGSSEQFF.

This clonotype has a handful of counts. The J gene is TRBJ2-4, the V gene TRBV20-1, with TRBD1 as a possible D gene (6 bases). Trimming removed 6 bases from V and 1 base from J, with 10 bases in between. The CDR3 runs to 13 residues. Germline values: CDR1 DFQATT, CDR2 SNEGSKA (reference sequence). The CDR3 DNA is TGCAGTGCAGGGGGTGGTGCCAAAAACATTCAGTACTTC. Protein: CSAGGGAKNIQYF.

This clonotype was counted between two and nine times. The genes are TRBV6-2 or TRBV6-3 and TRBJ2-7, with 7 bases aligning to TRBD1. Trimming removed 0 bases from V and 3 bases from J; junction bases left unmatched: 8. In germline, CDR1 is MNHEY, CDR2 SVGEGT. The CDR3 loop spans 16 amino acids. The CDR3 sequence: CASSYSSRQGRYEQYF. Here the CDR3 DNA reads TGTGCCAGCAGTTACTCAAGCCGACAGGGTCGCTACGAGCAGTACTTC.

This clonotype was recorded at least ten times. This chain joins TRBV20-1 and TRBJ1-2, with 9 bases matching TRBD1. Germline CDR1 and CDR2: DFQATT and SNEGSKA (reference sequence). The CDR3 loop spans 14 amino acids. V lost 2 bases, J lost 3 bases, and 4 bases stayed unmatched. CDR3 in amino acids: CSARLDRGYYGYTF. DNA for the CDR3: TGCAGTGCTAGACTGGACAGGGGATACTATGGCTACACCTTC.

The V gene is TRBV5-1, the J gene TRBJ2-7; the match to TRBD2 covers 8 bases. The CDR3 extends over 15 amino acids. Germline V gene lookup returns CDR1 SGHRS and CDR2 YFSETQ. The V segment lost 0 bases and the J segment 3 bases; nucleotides outside the gene matches: 5. CDR3 sequence (DNA): TGCGCCAGCAGCTTGGTTGGCGGGGGGCTCTACGAGCAGTACTTC. It yields the protein CASSLVGGGLYEQYF.

A few counts support this clonotype. The chain recombines TRBV4-1 with TRBJ2-7; D is possibly TRBD1 (6 bases). CDR3 length: 14 residues. Trimming removed 0 bases at V and 6 bases at J, with 12 bases between. CDR1 and CDR2 from the germline V gene are MGHRA and YSYEKL. DNA of the CDR3: TGCGCCAGCAGCCAAGATCTTACAGGGCGCGAGCAGTACTTC. This translates into CASSQDLTGREQYF.

This clonotype was detected many times. This sequence joins TRBV4-2 and TRBJ2-7; 12 positions match TRBD1. The J segment lost 4 bases and the V segment lost 4 bases, leaving 5 bases of the junction unmatched. In germline, CDR1 is LGHNA, CDR2 YNFKEQ. The CDR3 is 15 residues long. Here the CDR3 reads CASSRGTGGLYEQYV. CDR3 bases: TGTGCCAGCAGCCGAGGGACAGGGGGCCTTTACGAGCAGTACGTC.

A few counts support this clonotype. This chain links TRBV6-4 with TRBJ2-7; no definite D call. Germline values: CDR1 MRHNA, CDR2 SNTAGT. Trimming pared 1 base from V and 0 bases from J, leaving 10 bases between. The CDR3 is 15 amino acids. CDR3 nucleotide sequence: TGTGCCAGCAGTGACTGTATGGGAACCTCCTACGAGCAGTACTTC. Translation gives CASSDCMGTSYEQYF.

The CDR3 nucleotides read TGCAGTGCTCAAGAGGTCGGAGATACGCAGTATTTT. This encodes CSAQEVGDTQYF. V usage is TRBV20-1 and J usage is TRBJ2-3; D call uncertain. Germline V gene sequence: CDR1 DFQATT, CDR2 SNEGSKA (reference sequence). The V end was cut by 5 bases, the J end by 5 bases, with 11 bases between. The CDR3 extends over 12 amino acids.

The genes are TRBV10-3 and TRBJ2-2, with a tentative D call TRBD1 (6 bases). The germline gives CDR1 ENHRY, CDR2 SYGVKD. The CDR3 has 12 amino acids. Trimming removed 10 bases from V and 4 bases from J, with 10 bases in between. CDR3 sequence (DNA): TGTGCCACAGGACAGCCCACCGGGGAGCTGTTTTTT. It encodes CATGQPTGELFF.

This clonotype has more than one count but fewer than ten. The chain employs TRBV5-1 and TRBJ2-1; 9 bases are shared with TRBD1. This CDR3 has 16 amino acids. Unmatched junction bases numbered 7, after V lost 0 bases and J lost 6 bases. Per germline, CDR1 SGHRS and CDR2 YFSETQ. The CDR3 region has the DNA TGCGCCAGCAGCTTGGGACAGGGGGGTATTAGCAATGAGCAGTTCTTC. As protein: CASSLGQGGISNEQFF.

This chain links TRBV4-1 with TRBJ1-2; 9 bases are shared with TRBD1. This CDR3 contains 18 residues. The trim removed 2 bases at V and 0 bases at J, leaving 10 bases unmatched. Germline CDR1 and CDR2: MGHRA and YSYEKL. The chain's CDR3 is CASSQPRGQGASNYGYTF. As DNA, the CDR3 is TGCGCCAGCAGCCAACCCCGGGGACAGGGAGCTTCTAACTATGGCTACACCTTC.

The gene calls are TRBV6-2 or TRBV6-3 and TRBJ2-1; D remains ambiguous. V lost 2 bases to trimming and J lost 0 bases, with 2 bases between them. The CDR3 has 13 amino acids. Per the germline V gene, CDR1 is MNHEY and CDR2 is SVGEGT. CDR3 sequence reads: CASSYLSYNEQFF. CDR3 sequence (DNA): TGTGCCAGCAGTTACCTCTCCTACAATGAGCAGTTCTTC.

This chain uses TRBV15 with TRBJ1-1, with D unclear. Germline lookup yields CDR1 LNHNV and CDR2 YYDKDF (reference sequence). The CDR3 is made up of 14 amino acids. Trimming shortened V by 0 bases and J by 4 bases, and 9 bases separated the two germline ends. The CDR3 spells CATSRDGRITEAFF. The CDR3 DNA reads as TGTGCCACCAGCAGAGATGGACGGATCACTGAAGCTTTCTTT.

The chain employs TRBV4-2 and TRBJ2-3; D gene unclear. The germline gives CDR1 LGHNA, CDR2 YNFKEQ. V was trimmed by 0 bases and J by 2 bases, leaving 6 bases between them. The CDR3 length is 14 residues. In DNA form, the CDR3 reads TGTGCCAGCAGCCAAGATATCCCCACAGATACGCAGTATTTT. Translated, it gives CASSQDIPTDTQYF.